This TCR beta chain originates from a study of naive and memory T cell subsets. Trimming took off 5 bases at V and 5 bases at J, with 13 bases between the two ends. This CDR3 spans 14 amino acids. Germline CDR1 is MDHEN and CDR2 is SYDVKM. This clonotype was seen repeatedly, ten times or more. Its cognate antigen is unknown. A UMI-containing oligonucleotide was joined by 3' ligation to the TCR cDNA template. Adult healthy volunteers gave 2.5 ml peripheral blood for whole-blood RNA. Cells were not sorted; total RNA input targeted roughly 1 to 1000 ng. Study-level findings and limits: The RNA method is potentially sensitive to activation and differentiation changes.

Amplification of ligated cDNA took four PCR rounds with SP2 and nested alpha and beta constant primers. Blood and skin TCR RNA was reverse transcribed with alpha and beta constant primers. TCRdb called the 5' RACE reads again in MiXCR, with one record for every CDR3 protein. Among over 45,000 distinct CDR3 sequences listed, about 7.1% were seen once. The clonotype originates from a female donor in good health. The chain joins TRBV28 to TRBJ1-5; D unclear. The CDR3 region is CASSPPLGYQPQHF. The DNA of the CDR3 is TGTGCCAGCAGTCCTCCCCTAGGTTATCAGCCCCAGCATTTT.